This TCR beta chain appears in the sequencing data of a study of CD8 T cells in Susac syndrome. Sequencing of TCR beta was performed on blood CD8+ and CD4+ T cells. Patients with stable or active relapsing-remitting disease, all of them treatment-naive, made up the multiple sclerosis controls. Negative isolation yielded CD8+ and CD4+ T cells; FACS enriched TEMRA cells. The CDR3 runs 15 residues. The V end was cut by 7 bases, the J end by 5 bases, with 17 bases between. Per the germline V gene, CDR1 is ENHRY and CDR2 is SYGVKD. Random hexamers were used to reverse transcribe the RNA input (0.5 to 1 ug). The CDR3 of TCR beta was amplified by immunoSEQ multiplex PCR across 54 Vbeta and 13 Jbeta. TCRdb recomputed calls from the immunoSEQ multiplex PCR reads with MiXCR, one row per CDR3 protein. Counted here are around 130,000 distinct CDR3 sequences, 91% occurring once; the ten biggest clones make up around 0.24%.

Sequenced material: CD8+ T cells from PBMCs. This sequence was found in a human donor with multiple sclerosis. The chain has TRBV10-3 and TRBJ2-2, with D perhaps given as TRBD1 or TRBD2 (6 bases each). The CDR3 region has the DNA TGTGCCATCAAGGGGGACTCCCTACGGACCGGGGAGCTGTTTTTT. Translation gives CAIKGDSLRTGELFF.